This T cell receptor beta chain was identified in a study of shared clonotypes between healthy human individuals. Across several immunoSEQ plates, the genomic DNA of each subset was split evenly. Authors' processing steps: Filtering of immunoSEQ junctional sequences could not match full-length read filtering. TCRdb's copy holds only in-frame clones and misses some; the assay was immunoSEQ multiplex PCR. The D gene and trimming were derived from the DNA, and the V and J assignments and clone size from that table. The sample records some 2.1 million clones, about 95% being singletons. Comment on this clone: Its antigen remains unknown.

The V end lost 2 bases, the J end lost 1 base, and 11 bases lay between the germline ends. CDR1 is MNHEY, CDR2 SMNVEV, per germline (reference sequence). The CDR3 extends over 16 amino acids. Study-level points and caveats: Large sequencing depth failed to make sorted-subset sequencing complete, rarefaction showed.

Cells designated naive CD8 were CD45RO-negative and were positively selected for CCR7, with terminally differentiated effector memory CD45RA+ cells excluded. Sequencing was carried out using naive CD8+ T cells sorted from blood. This rearrangement joins TRBV27 to TRBJ2-2; D possibly corresponds to TRBD1 (6 bases). The sequence derives from a young man in good health. This chain's CDR3 is CASSLLGRGNTGELFF. In DNA, the CDR3 is TGTGCCAGCAGTTTACTGGGCAGGGGGAACACCGGGGAGCTGTTTTTT.